Shown below are 9 T cell receptor beta chains from a single sample sequenced in a study of T cell responses to AZD1222 COVID-19 vaccine. The table came from immunoSEQ multiplex PCR; TCRdb's copy has only in-frame clones and leaves some out. The table has 150,000 to 180,000 clones, less than 90% seen once. The sample here was peripheral blood, taken on day 0 of MenACWY control vaccination. These receptors all come from an adult in good health.

The chain is built from TRBV6-5 and TRBJ1-3; D gene unclear. Germline V gene sequence: CDR1 MNHEY, CDR2 SVGAGI. The V gene lost 0 bases and the J gene lost 4 bases, with 7 bases spanning the gap. This CDR3 is built from 14 residues. In DNA form, the CDR3 reads TGTGCCAGCAGTTACTCGAATTCCGGAAACACCATATATTTT. Its protein product is CASSYSNSGNTIYF.

The chain has TRBV7-9 and TRBJ2-7; D possibly matches TRBD1 or TRBD2 (5 bases each). Germline V gene sequence: CDR1 SEHNR, CDR2 FQNEAQ (reference sequence). V was clipped by 0 bases and J by 0 bases, with 12 bases between them. This CDR3 has 16 amino acids. CDR3 loop: CASSLASGTASYEQYF. The CDR3 nucleotides read TGTGCCAGCAGCTTAGCCTCCGGGACGGCCTCCTACGAGCAGTACTTC.

This clone has only a few counts. The V gene is TRBV5-1, the J gene TRBJ1-2; no reliable D call. This CDR3 comprises 12 residues. In germline, CDR1 is SGHRS, CDR2 YFSETQ. V gave up 2 bases and J gave up 8 bases, with 10 bases separating them. This CDR3 is CASSFELGGYTF. DNA of the CDR3: TGCGCCAGCAGCTTCGAACTCGGCGGCTACACCTTC.

Only one count was recorded for this clone. V gene TRBV27 combines with J gene TRBJ1-5; 8 positions match TRBD1. The CDR3 is 15 residues long. V was pared by 8 bases and J by 0 bases, with 6 bases of the junction left unmatched. In germline, CDR1 is MNHEY, CDR2 SMNVEV (reference sequence). The CDR3 DNA reads TGTGCCAGCGGACAGGGCCTAAATAGCAATCAGCCCCAGCATTTT. Its translation: CASGQGLNSNQPQHF.

The V and J genes are TRBV7-9 and TRBJ2-1, with 9 bases that match TRBD2. The CDR3 has 15 residues. CDR1 is SEHNR and CDR2 is FQNEAQ in the germline V gene (reference sequence). V lost 2 bases, J lost 3 bases, and 2 bases stayed unmatched. CDR3 loop: CASSLRAGGYNEQFF. The CDR3 DNA follows: TGTGCCAGCAGCTTAAGAGCGGGGGGCTACAATGAGCAGTTCTTC.

The genes are TRBV25-1 and TRBJ1-6, with a weak D call TRBD1 (6 bases). The germline V gene encodes CDR1 MGHDK and CDR2 SYGVNS. The CDR3 runs to 15 residues. V was trimmed by 6 bases and J by 9 bases, leaving 18 bases between them. The chain's CDR3 is CASRGAGAGRSPLHF. In DNA, the CDR3 is TGTGCCAGCAGGGGGGCGGGGGCAGGACGTTCACCCCTCCACTTT.

The genes are TRBV5-1 and TRBJ1-5; perhaps TRBD1 as D (5 bases). This CDR3 has 15 amino acids. Trimming removed 0 bases from V and 4 bases from J, with 11 bases in between. Germline CDR1 is SGHRS and CDR2 is YFSETQ. The CDR3, as DNA: TGCGCCAGCAGCTTGGTACCGGGACTTAATCAGCCCCAGCATTTT. Its translation is CASSLVPGLNQPQHF.

The V and J genes are TRBV19 and TRBJ1-1, with D uncertain. V was cut by 7 bases and J by 7 bases, with 22 bases left in between. This CDR3 region has 15 residues. CDR1 is LNHDA, CDR2 SQIVND, per germline (reference sequence). The CDR3 reads CASTPVTTAINEAFF. The DNA of the CDR3 is TGTGCCAGTACCCCCGTGACAACCGCGATTAATGAAGCTTTCTTT. The whole variable domain, remainder taken from reference TRBV19 and TRBJ1-1, is DGGITQSPKYLFRKEGQNVTLSCEQNLNHDAMYWYRQDPGQGLRLIYYSQIVNDFQKGDIAEGYSVSREKKESFPLTVTSAQKNPTAFYLCASTPVTTAINEAFFGQGTRLTVV.

The chain carries TRBV10-1 and TRBJ2-1; unclear D gene. The CDR3 extends over 12 amino acids. Per the germline V gene, CDR1 is WNHNN and CDR2 is SYGVQD (reference sequence). Trimming cost V 2 bases and J 3 bases, with 2 bases left between them. CDR3 in amino acids: CASSEGYNEQFF. DNA of the CDR3: TGCGCCAGCAGTGAGGGCTACAATGAGCAGTTCTTC.